Here is one TCR beta chain with its context. The antigen remains undetermined. This sample is part of a study of T cell responses to AZD1222 COVID-19 vaccine. The data were produced by immunoSEQ multiplex PCR, yet TCRdb's version contains in-frame clones alone and is incomplete. The table includes about 130,000 clones, around 87% detected once. Study-level findings and limits: Two doses of AZD1222 preceded a rise in Spike-specific TCR breadth and depth.

The sequencing used peripheral blood, collected on day 0 of AZD1222 vaccination. The source of this sequence is an adult in good health.

The CDR3 DNA reads TGTGCCATCAGGACTAGCGGGGGTAATGAGCAGTTCTTC. Translated: CAIRTSGGNEQFF. This sequence joins TRBV6-1 and TRBJ2-1, with 13 bases that match TRBD2. V was pared by 10 bases and J by 7 bases, with 4 bases of the junction left unmatched. Germline V gene sequence: CDR1 MNHNS, CDR2 SASEGT. The CDR3 contains 13 residues.